This paragraph covers one T cell receptor beta chain sequence. The record originates from a study of technical replicates of blood from a few donors. Using immunoSEQ multiplex PCR, the repertoire was profiled, and TCRdb retains in-frame clones only, with some absent. Of fewer than 90,000 clones detected, approximately 91% appear once; the ten largest clones hold 0.41%. The CDR3 is 16 amino acids. Germline V lookup: CDR1 LNHDA, CDR2 SQIVND (reference sequence). J was trimmed by 4 bases and V by 8 bases; bases with no gene match: 6. The chain joins TRBV19 to TRBJ2-2, with 14 nucleotides matching TRBD2. Sequenced input: T cells isolated from PBMCs. This TCR derives from a human donor in good health. CDR3 DNA sequence: TGTGCCAGTCGGAGACTAGCGGGAGGGGTCACCGGGGAGCTGTTTTTT. Protein sequence: CASRRLAGGVTGELFF.